This T cell receptor beta chain was observed in a study of response to subunit inactivated influenza vaccine. Study conclusions and caveats: The study's authors posited that every seasonal influenza vaccination enlists few new T cells.

TCRdb fed the RT-PCR reads into MiXCR, producing one record per CDR3 protein. This sample carries 630,000 or so distinct CDR3 sequences, approximately 14% of them seen once, and the ten largest clones take around a tenth. V lost 6 bases and J lost 3, with 16 bases in between. Germline V gene sequence: CDR1 SGHRS, CDR2 YFSETQ. The CDR3 runs to 14 residues. Worth noting for this clonotype: What it binds is unknown.

The rearrangement uses TRBV5-1 and TRBJ2-7; D may match TRBD1 or TRBD2 (6 bases each). The receptor was derived from a man over 45 who received an inactivated influenza vaccine. The sample here was PBMCs from blood, taken 11 to 12 days after vaccination. The CDR3 bases are TGCGCCAGCACCGAGGGGGGCCTCGACTACGAGCAGTACTTC. It codes for CASTEGGLDYEQYF.